The present TCR beta chain was sequenced within a study of identical twins. General study points: Insertion counts were lower in abundant cord blood beta clonotypes, a trend that memory repertoires did not show.

This clonotype has only one observation. Antigen: not known. A universal primer binding site was introduced by template switching. The final cDNA contained unique molecular identifiers. TCRdb fed the 5' RACE reads into MiXCR, producing one record per CDR3 protein. The data contain about 1.7 million distinct CDR3 sequences, around 29% of them singletons. V gave up 5 bases and J gave up 6 bases; unmatched junction bases: 18. Germline-derived CDR1 and CDR2 are PRHDT and FYEKMQ (reference sequence). CDR3 length: 18 amino acids. This chain uses TRBV13 with TRBJ2-3, with 9 bases identical to TRBD1. This clonotype was obtained from a newborn girl in good health. The sample comprised cord blood. CDR3 sequence (DNA): TGTGCCAGCAGCATGTGGGGACAGGGATGTACAAGGGGGGATACGCAGTATTTT. Amino acid sequence: CASSMWGQGCTRGDTQYF.